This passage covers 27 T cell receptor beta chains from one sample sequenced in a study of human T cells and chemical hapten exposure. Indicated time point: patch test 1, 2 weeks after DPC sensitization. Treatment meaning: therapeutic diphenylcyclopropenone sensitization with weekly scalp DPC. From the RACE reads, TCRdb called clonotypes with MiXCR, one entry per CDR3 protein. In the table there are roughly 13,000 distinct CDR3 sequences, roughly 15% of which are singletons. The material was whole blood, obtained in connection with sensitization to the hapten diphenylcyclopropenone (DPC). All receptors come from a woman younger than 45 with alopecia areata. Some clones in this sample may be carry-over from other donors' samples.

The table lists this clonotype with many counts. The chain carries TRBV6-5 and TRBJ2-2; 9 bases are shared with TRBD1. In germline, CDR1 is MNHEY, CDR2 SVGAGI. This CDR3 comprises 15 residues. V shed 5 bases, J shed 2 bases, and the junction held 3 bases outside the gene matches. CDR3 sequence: CASSRQGVNTGELFF. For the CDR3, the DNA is TGTGCCAGCAGTCGACAGGGGGTTAACACCGGGGAGCTGTTTTTT.

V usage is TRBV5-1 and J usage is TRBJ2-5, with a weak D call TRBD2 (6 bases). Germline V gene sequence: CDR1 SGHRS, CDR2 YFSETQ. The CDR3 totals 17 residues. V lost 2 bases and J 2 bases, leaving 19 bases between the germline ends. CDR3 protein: CASSFSRLVDSQETQYF. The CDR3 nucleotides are TGCGCCAGCAGCTTCTCTCGACTAGTGGATTCTCAAGAGACCCAGTACTTC.

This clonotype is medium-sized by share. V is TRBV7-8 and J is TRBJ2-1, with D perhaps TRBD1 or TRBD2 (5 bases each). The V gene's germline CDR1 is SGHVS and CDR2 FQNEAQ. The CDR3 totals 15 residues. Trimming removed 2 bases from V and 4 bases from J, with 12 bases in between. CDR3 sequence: CASSLLGTGYNEQFF. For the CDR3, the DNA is TGTGCCAGCAGCTTACTGGGGACGGGGTACAATGAGCAGTTCTTC.

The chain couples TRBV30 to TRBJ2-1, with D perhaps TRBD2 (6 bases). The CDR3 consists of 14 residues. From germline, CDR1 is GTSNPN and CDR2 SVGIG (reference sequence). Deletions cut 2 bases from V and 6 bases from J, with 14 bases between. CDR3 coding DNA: TGTGCCTGGAGTTGGACGTTCGGGGGCAATGAGCAGTTCTTC. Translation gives CAWSWTFGGNEQFF.

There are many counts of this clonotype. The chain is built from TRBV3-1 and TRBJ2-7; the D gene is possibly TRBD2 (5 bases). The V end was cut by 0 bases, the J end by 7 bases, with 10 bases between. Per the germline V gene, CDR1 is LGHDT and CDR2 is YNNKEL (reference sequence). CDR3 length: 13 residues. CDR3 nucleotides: TGTGCCAGCAGCCAAGACCGGGGTCGGGAGCAGTACTTC. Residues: CASSQDRGREQYF.

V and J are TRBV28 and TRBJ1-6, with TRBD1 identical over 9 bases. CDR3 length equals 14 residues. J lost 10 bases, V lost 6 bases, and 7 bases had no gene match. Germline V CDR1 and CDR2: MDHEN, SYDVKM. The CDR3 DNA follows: TGTGCCAGCAGGGGGGACAGGGCGAGGTCACCCCTCCACTTT. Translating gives CASRGDRARSPLHF.

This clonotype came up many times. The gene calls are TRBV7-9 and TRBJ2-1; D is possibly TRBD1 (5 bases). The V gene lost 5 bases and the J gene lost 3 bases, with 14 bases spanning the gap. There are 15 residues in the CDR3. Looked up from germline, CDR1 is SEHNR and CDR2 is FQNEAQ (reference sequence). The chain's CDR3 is CASSPLMGLYNEQFF. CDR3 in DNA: TGTGCCAGCAGCCCCTTGATGGGGCTCTACAATGAGCAGTTCTTC.

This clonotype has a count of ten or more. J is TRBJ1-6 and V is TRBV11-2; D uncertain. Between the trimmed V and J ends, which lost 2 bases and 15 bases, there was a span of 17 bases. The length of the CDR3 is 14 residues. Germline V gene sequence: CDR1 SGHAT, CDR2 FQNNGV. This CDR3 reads CASSLRVSGSLLHF. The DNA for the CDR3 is TGTGCCAGCAGCTTAAGGGTATCGGGGTCTCTCCTCCACTTT.

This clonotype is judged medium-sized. The DNA of the CDR3 is TGTGCCAGCAGCCCCGGACGTTATCAGCCCCAGCATTTT. Translated, it gives CASSPGRYQPQHF. The genes are TRBV7-9 and TRBJ1-5; D unresolved. This CDR3 spans 13 amino acids. Germline CDR1 is SEHNR and CDR2 is FQNEAQ (reference sequence). Trimming took off 5 bases at V and 5 bases at J, with 10 bases between the two ends.

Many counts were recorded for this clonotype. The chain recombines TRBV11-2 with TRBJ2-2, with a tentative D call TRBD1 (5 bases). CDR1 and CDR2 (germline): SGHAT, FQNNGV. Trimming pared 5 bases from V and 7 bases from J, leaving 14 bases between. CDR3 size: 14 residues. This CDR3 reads CASSPQGLGGELFF. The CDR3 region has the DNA TGTGCCAGCAGCCCTCAGGGATTAGGCGGGGAGCTGTTTTTT.

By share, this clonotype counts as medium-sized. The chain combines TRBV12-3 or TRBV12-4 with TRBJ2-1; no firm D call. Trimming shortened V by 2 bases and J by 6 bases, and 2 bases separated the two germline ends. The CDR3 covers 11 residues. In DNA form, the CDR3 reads TGTGCCAGCAGTTTAAGCAATGAGCAGTTCTTC. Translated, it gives CASSLSNEQFF.

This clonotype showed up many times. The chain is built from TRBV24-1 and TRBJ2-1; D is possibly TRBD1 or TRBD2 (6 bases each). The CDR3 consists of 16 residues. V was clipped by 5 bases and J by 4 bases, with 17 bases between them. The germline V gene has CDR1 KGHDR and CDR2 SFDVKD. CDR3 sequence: CATSVLSGGGYNEQFF. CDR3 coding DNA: TGTGCCACCAGTGTACTTAGCGGAGGGGGATACAATGAGCAGTTCTTC.

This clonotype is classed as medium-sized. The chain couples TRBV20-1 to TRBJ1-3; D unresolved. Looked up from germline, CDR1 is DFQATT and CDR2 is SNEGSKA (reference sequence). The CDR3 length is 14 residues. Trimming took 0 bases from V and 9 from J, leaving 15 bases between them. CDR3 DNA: TGCAGTGCTAGAGATTCGGGCCTTGGGGTCACCATATATTTT. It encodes CSARDSGLGVTIYF.

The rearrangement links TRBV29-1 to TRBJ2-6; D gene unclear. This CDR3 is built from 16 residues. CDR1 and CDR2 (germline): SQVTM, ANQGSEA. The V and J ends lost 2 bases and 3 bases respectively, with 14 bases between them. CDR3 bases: TGCAGCGTTGAATTTGTGCTGTCAGGTGGGGCCAACGTCCTGACTTTC. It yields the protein CSVEFVLSGGANVLTF.

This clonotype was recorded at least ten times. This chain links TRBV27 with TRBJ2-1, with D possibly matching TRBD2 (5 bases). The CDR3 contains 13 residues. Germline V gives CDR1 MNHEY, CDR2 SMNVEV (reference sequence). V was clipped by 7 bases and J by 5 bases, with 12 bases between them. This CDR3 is CASKAGNNNEQFF. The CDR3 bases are TGTGCCAGCAAAGCCGGGAACAACAATGAGCAGTTCTTC.

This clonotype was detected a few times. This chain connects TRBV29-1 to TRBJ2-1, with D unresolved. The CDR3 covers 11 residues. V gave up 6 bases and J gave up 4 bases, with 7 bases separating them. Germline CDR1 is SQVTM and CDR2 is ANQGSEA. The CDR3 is CSVPPYNEQFF. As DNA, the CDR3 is TGCAGCGTGCCTCCTTACAATGAGCAGTTCTTC.

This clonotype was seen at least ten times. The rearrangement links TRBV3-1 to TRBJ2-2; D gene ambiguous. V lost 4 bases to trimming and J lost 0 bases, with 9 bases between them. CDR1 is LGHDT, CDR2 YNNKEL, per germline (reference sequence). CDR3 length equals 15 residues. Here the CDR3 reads CASSRDPTNTGELFF. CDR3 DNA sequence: TGTGCCAGCAGCCGAGACCCGACGAACACCGGGGAGCTGTTTTTT.

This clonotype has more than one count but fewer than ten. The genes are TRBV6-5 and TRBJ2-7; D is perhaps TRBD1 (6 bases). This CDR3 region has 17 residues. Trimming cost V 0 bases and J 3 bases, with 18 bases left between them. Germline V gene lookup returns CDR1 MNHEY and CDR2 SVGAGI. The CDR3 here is CASSYSADQGPYYEQYV. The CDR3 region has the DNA TGTGCCAGCAGTTACTCGGCAGATCAGGGGCCTTACTACGAGCAGTACGTC.

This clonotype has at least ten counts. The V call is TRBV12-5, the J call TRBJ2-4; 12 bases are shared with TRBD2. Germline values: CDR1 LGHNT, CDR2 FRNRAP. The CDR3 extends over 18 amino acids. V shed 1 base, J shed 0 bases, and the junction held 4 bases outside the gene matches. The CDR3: CASGLGLAGDPAKNIQYF. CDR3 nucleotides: TGTGCTAGTGGTTTGGGACTAGCGGGAGACCCAGCCAAAAACATTCAGTACTTC. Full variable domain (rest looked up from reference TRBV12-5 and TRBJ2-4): DARVTQTPRHKVTEMGQEVTMRCQPILGHNTVFWYRQTMMQGLELLAYFRNRAPLDDSGMPKDRFSAEMPDATLATLKIQPSEPRDSAVYFCASGLGLAGDPAKNIQYFGAGTRLSVL.

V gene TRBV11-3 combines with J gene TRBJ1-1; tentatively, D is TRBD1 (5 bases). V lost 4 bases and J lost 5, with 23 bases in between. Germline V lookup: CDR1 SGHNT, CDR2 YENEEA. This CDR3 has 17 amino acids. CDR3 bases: TGTGCCAGCAGCTCCAGAGGGGTGGAGTCATTGAGGACTGAAGCTTTCTTT. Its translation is CASSSRGVESLRTEAFF.

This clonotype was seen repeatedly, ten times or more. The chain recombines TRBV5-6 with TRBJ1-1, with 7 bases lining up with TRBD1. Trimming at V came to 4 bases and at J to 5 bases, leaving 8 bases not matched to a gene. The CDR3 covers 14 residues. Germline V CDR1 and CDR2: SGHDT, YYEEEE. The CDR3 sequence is CASSQDRAATEAFF. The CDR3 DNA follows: TGTGCCAGCAGCCAAGACAGGGCGGCGACTGAAGCTTTCTTT.

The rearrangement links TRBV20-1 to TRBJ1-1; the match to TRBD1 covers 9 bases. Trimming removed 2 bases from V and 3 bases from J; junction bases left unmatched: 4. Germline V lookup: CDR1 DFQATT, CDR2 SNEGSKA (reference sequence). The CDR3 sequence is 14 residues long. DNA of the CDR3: TGCAGTGCTAGAAAACAGGGGGCGTACACTGAAGCTTTCTTT. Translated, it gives CSARKQGAYTEAFF.

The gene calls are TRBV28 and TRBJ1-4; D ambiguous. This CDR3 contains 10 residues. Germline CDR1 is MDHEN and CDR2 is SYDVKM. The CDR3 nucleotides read TGTGCAACCCTGAATGAAAAACTGTTTTTT. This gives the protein CATLNEKLFF. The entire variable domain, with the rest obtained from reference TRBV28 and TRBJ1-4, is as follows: DVKVTQSSRYLVKRTGEKVFLECVQDMDHENMFWYRQDPGLGLRLIYFSYDVKMKEKGDIPEGYSVSREKKERFSLILESASTNQTSMYLCATLNEKLFFGSGTQLSVL.

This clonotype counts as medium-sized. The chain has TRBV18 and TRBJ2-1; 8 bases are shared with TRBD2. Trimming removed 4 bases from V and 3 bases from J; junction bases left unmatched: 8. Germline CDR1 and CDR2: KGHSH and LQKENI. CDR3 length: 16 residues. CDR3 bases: TGTGCCAGCTCACGCCAAACTAGCGGATACTACAATGAGCAGTTCTTC. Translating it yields CASSRQTSGYYNEQFF.

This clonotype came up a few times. DNA for the CDR3: TGCGCCAGCAGCCAAGGGCTGTATGGGGATGAAGCTTTCTTT. Translated: CASSQGLYGDEAFF. The J gene is TRBJ1-1, the V gene TRBV4-1; D remains ambiguous. The CDR3 covers 14 residues. Trimming left V 1 base short and J 7 bases short, with 13 bases between. From germline, CDR1 is MGHRA and CDR2 YSYEKL.

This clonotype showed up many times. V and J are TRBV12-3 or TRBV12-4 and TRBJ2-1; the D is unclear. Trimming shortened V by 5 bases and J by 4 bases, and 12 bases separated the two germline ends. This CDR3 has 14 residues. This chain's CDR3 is CASSPPASYNEQFF. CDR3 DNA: TGTGCCAGCAGTCCGCCAGCATCTTACAATGAGCAGTTCTTC.

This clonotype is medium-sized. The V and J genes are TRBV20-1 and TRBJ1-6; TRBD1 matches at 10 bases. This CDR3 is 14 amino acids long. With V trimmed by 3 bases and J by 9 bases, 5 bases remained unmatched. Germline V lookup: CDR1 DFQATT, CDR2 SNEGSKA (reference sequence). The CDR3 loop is CSARTGTGVSPLHF. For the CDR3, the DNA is TGCAGTGCTAGGACTGGGACAGGGGTTTCACCCCTCCACTTT.